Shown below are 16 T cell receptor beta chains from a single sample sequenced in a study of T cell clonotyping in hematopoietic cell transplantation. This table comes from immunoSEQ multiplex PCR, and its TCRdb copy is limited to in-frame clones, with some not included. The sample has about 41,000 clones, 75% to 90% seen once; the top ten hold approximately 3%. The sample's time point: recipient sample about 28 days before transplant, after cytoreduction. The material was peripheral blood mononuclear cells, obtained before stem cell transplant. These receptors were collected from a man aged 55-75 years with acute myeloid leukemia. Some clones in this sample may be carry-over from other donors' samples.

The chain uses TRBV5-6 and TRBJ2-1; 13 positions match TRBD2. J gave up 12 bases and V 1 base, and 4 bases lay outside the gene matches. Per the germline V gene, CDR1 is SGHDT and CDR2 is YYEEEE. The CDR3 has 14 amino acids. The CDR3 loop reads CASSLTSGGGRQFF. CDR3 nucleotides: TGTGCCAGCAGCTTGACTAGCGGGGGGGGTCGGCAGTTCTTC.

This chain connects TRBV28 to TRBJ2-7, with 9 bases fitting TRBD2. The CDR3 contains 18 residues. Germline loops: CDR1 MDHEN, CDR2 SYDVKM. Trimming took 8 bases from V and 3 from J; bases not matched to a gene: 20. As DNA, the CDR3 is TGTGCCAGCTCTTCCGGGGCGGCGTCTAGCGGGGTACACTACGAGCAGTACTTC. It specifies CASSSGAASSGVHYEQYF.

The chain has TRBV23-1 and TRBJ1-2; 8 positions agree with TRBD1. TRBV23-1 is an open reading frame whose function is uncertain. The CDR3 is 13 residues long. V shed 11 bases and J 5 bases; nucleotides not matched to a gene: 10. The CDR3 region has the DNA TGCGCCGCAAACAGGGGGAAAGGATATGGCTACACCTTC. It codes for CAANRGKGYGYTF.

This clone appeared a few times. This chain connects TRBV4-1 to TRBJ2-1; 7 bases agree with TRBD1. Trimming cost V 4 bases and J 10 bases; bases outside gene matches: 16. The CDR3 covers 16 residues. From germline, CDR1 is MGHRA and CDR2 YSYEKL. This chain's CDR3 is CASSRQGVEPPPEQFF. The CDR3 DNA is TGCGCCAGCAGCCGCCAGGGGGTGGAACCCCCGCCGGAGCAGTTCTTC.

The CDR3 sequence is CASSFSQETQYF. Written as DNA, the CDR3 is TGTGCCAGCAGCTTTTCACAAGAGACCCAGTACTTC. The rearrangement links TRBV5-4 to TRBJ2-5; D is unclear. This CDR3 has 12 amino acids. In germline, CDR1 is SGHNT, CDR2 YYREEE (reference sequence). Between the trimmed V and J ends, which lost 2 bases and 2 bases, there was a span of 4 bases. Based on the CDR3 plus reference TRBV5-4 and TRBJ2-5, the full variable domain is ETGVTQSPTHLIKTRGQQVTLRCSSQSGHNTVSWYQQALGQGPQFIFQYYREEENGRGNFPPRFSGLQFPNYSSELNVNALELDDSALYLCASSFSQETQYFGPGTRLLVL.

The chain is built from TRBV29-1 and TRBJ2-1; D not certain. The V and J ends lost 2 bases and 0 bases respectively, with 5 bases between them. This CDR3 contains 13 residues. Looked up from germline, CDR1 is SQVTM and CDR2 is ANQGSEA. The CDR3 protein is CSVEWGSYNEQFF. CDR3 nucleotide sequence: TGCAGCGTTGAATGGGGCTCCTACAATGAGCAGTTCTTC.

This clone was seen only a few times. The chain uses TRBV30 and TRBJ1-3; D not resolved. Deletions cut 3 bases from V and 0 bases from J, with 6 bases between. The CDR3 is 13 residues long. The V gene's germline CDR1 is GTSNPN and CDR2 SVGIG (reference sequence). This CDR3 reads CAWSLNSGNTIYF. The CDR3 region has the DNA TGTGCCTGGAGCCTCAACTCTGGAAACACCATATATTTT.

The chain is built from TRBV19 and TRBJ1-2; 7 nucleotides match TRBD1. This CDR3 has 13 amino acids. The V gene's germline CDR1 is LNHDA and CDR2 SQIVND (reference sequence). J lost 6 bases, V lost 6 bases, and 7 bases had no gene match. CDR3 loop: CASSHGTADGYTF. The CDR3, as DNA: TGTGCCAGTAGCCATGGGACAGCGGATGGCTACACCTTC.

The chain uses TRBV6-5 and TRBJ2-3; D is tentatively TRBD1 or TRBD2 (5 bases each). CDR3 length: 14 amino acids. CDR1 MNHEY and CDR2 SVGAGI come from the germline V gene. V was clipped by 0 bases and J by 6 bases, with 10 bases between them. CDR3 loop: CASSYSAWGDTQYF. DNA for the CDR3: TGTGCCAGCAGTTACTCAGCGTGGGGGGATACGCAGTATTTT.

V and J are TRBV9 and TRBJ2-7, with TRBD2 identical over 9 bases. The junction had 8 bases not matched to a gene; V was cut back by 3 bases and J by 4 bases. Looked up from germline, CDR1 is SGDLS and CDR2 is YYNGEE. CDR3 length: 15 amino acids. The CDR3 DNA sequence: TGTGCCAGCAGCGCAAGTGGTAGCGGGGGATACGAGCAGTACTTC. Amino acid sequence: CASSASGSGGYEQYF.

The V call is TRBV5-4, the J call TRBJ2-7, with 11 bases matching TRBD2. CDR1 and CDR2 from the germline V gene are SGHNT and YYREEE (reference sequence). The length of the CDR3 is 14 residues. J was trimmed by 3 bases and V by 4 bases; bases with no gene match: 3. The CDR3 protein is CASSPGLAGYEQYF. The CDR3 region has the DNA TGTGCCAGCAGCCCCGGACTAGCGGGCTACGAGCAGTACTTC. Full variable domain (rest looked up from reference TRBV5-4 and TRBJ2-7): ETGVTQSPTHLIKTRGQQVTLRCSSQSGHNTVSWYQQALGQGPQFIFQYYREEENGRGNFPPRFSGLQFPNYSSELNVNALELDDSALYLCASSPGLAGYEQYFGPGTRLTVT.

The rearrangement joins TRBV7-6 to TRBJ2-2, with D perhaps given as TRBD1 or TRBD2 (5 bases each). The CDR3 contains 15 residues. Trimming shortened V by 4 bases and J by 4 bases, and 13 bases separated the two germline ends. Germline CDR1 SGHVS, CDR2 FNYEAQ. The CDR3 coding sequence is TGTGCCAGCAGCTACCGGGGCCAGGGCACCGGGGAGCTGTTTTTT. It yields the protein CASSYRGQGTGELFF.

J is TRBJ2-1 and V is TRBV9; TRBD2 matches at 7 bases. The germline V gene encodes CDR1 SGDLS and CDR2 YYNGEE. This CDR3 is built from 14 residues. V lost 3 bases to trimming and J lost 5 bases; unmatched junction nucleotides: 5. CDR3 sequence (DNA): TGTGCCAGCAGCGGGGGGAGGGTCAACAATGAGCAGTTCTTC. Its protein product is CASSGGRVNNEQFF.

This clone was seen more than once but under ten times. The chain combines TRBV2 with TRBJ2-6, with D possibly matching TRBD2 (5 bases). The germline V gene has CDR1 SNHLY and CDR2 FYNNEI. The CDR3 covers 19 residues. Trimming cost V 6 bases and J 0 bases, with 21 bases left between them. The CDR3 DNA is TGTGCCAGCAGAGTCCCCCGTTCTCGGGAAAACTCTGGGGCCAACGTCCTGACTTTC. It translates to CASRVPRSRENSGANVLTF.

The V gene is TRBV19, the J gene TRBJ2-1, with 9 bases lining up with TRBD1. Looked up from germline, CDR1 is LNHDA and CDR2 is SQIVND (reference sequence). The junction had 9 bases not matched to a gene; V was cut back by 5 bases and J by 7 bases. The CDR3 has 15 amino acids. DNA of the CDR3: TGTGCCAGTAGTCTCGGGACAGGGAGTGGGAATGAGCAGTTCTTC. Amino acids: CASSLGTGSGNEQFF.

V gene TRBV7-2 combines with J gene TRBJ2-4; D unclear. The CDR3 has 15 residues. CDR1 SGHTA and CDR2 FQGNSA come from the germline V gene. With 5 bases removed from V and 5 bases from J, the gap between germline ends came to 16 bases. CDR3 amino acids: CASSELRGTENIQYF. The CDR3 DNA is TGTGCCAGCAGCGAGCTCCGAGGTACCGAAAACATTCAGTACTTC.